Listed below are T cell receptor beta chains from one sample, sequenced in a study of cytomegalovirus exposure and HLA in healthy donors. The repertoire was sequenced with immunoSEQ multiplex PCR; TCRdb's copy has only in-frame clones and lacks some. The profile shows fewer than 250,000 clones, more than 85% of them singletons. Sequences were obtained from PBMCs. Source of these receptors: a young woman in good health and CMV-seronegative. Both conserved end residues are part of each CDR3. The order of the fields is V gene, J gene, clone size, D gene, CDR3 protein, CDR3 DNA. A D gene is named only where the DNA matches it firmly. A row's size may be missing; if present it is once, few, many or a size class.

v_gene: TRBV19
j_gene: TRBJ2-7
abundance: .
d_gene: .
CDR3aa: CAAAREDGPYEQYF
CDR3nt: TGTGCCGCAGCCAGGGAGGACGGACCCTACGAGCAGTACTTC

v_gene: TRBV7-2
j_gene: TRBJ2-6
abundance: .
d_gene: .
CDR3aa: CASSPGFGAGANVLTF
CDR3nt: TGTGCCAGCAGTCCCGGGTTCGGGGCTGGGGCCAACGTCCTGACTTTC

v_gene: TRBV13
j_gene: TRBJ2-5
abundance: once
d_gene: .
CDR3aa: CASSRRGEETQYF
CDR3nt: TGTGCCAGCAGCCGCAGGGGGGAAGAGACCCAGTACTTC

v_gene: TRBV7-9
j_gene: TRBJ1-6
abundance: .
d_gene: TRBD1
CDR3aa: CSSSLGTGGNSPLHF
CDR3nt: TGTTCCAGCAGCTTAGGGACAGGGGGGAATTCACCCCTCCACTTT

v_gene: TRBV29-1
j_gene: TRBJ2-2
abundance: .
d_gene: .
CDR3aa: CSVEIPDTGELFF
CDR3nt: TGCAGCGTTGAAATCCCAGACACCGGGGAGCTGTTTTTT

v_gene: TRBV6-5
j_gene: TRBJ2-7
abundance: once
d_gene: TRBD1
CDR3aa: CASRGTGDNEQYF
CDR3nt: TGTGCCAGCAGGGGGACAGGGGATAACGAGCAGTACTTC

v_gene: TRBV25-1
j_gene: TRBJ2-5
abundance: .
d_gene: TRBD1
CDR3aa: CASSRTGGHQETQYF
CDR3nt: TGTGCCAGCAGCCGGACAGGGGGGCACCAAGAGACCCAGTACTTC

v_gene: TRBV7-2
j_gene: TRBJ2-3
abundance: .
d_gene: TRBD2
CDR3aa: CASSSSPGTTYTQYF
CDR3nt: TGTGCCAGCAGCTCTTCACCCGGGACTACTTATACGCAGTATTTT

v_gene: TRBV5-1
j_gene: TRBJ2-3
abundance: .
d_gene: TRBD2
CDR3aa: CASSFTGSGGYTDTQYF
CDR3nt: TGCGCCAGCAGCTTTACGGGGTCGGGGGGGTACACAGATACGCAGTATTTT

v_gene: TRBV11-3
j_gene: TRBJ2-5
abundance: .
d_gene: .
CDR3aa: CASSLDQRIAEWYQETQYF
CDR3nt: TGTGCCAGCAGCTTAGACCAGCGGATAGCGGAATGGTACCAAGAGACCCAGTACTTC

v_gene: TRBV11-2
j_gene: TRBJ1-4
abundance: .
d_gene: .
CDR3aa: CASSLGQGAVNEKLFF
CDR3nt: TGTGCCAGCAGCTTAGGTCAAGGGGCCGTCAATGAAAAACTGTTTTTT

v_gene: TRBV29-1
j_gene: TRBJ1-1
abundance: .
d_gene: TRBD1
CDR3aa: CSVRDRTNTEAFF
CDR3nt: TGCAGCGTTCGGGACAGGACGAACACTGAAGCTTTCTTT

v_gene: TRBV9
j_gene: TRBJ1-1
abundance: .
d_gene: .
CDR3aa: CASSVGGGDTEAFF
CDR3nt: TGTGCCAGCAGCGTAGGGGGAGGGGACACTGAAGCTTTCTTT

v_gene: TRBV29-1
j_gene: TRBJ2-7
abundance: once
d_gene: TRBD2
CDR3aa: CSAGRDSGREYF
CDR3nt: TGCAGCGCCGGTCGTGATAGCGGGAGAGAGTACTTC

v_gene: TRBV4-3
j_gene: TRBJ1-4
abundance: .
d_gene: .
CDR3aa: CASSQGVRIATNEKLFF
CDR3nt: TGCGCCAGCAGCCAAGGGGTGAGGATAGCAACTAATGAAAAACTGTTTTTT

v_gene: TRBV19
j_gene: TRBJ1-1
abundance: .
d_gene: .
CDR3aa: CATLDISNTEAFF
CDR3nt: TGTGCCACCCTGGACATTTCGAACACTGAAGCTTTCTTT

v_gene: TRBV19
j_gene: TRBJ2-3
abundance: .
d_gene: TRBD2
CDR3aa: CASSRLAGTDTQYF
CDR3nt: TGTGCCAGTAGCCGACTAGCTGGCACAGATACGCAGTATTTT

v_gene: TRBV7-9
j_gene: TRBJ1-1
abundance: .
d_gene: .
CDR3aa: CASSLLQLNTEAFF
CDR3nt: TGTGCCAGCAGCTTATTGCAGTTGAACACTGAAGCTTTCTTT

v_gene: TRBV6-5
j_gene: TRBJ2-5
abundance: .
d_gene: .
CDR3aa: CASSWDNQETQYF
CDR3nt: TGTGCCAGCAGTTGGGACAACCAAGAGACCCAGTACTTC

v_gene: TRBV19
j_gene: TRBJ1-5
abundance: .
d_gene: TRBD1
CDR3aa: CASSIDRDQPQHF
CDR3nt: TGTGCCAGTAGTATCGACAGGGATCAGCCCCAGCATTTT

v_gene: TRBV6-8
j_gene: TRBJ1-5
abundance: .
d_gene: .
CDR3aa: CASSYPTESNQPQHF
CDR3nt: TGTGCCAGCAGTTACCCGACAGAGAGCAATCAGCCCCAGCATTTT

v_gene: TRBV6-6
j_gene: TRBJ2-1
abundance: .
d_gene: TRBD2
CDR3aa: CASGPGGRTYNEQFF
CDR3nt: TGTGCCAGCGGCCCCGGGGGGAGGACCTACAATGAGCAGTTCTTC

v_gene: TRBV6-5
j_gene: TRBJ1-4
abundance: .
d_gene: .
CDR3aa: CASSHTAGEGLFF
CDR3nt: TGTGCCAGCAGTCACACGGCAGGGGAGGGATTGTTTTTT

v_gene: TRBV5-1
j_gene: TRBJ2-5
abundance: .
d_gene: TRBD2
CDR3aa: CASSLGGTTKETQYF
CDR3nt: TGCGCCAGCAGCTTGGGCGGGACTACTAAAGAGACCCAGTACTTC

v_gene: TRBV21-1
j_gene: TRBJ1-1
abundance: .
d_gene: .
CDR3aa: CASSKEGTARTLTTEAFF
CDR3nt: TGTGCCAGCAGCAAAGAGGGGACAGCCCGCACTCTTACGACTGAAGCTTTCTTT

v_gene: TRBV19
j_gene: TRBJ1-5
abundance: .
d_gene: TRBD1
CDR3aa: CASSPSTGVNQPQHF
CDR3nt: TGTGCCAGTAGTCCGTCGACAGGGGTCAATCAGCCCCAGCATTTT

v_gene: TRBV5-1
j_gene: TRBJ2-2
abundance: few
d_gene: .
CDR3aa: CASSLARNTGELFF
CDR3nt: TGCGCCAGCAGCTTGGCCCGGAACACCGGGGAGCTGTTTTTT

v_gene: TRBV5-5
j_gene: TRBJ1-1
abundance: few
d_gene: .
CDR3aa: CASSLVGGNTEAFF
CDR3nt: TGTGCCAGCAGCTTGGTCGGGGGGAACACTGAAGCTTTCTTT

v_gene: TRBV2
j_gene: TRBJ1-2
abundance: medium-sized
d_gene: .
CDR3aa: CASSMQGYYGYTF
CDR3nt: TGTGCCAGCAGTATGCAGGGGTACTATGGCTACACCTTC

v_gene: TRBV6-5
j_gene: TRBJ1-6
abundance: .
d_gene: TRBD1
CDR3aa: CASRQGQPNSPLHF
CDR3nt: TGTGCCAGCAGGCAGGGACAGCCGAATTCACCCCTCCACTTT

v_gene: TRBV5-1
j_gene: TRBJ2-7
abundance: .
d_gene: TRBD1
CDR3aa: CASSSPGQVYEQYF
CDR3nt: TGCGCCAGCAGCTCACCGGGACAGGTCTACGAGCAGTACTTC

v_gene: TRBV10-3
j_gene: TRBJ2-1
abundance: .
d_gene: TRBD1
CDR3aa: CAISEPQTGLVSSFTNEQFF
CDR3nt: TGTGCCATCAGTGAGCCGCAGACAGGGCTCGTTTCGAGTTTTACCAATGAGCAGTTCTTC

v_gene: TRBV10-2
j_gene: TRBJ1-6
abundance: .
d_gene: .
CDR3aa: CASTSGIWGAGMNSPLHF
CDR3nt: TGCGCCAGCACCTCCGGTATTTGGGGAGCTGGGATGAATTCACCCCTCCACTTT

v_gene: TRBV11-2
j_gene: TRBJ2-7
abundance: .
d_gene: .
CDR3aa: CASSFLGRYEQYF
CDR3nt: TGTGCCAGCAGCTTCCTGGGGCGCTACGAGCAGTACTTC

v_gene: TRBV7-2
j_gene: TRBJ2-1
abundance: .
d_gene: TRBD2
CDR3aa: CASSLDLAGYNEQFF
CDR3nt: TGTGCCAGCAGCTTAGATCTAGCGGGGTACAATGAGCAGTTCTTC

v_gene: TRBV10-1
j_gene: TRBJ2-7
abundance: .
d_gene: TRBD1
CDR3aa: CASSGPGTVLTGEQYF
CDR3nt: TGCGCCAGCAGTGGGCCCGGGACAGTCCTAACGGGGGAGCAGTACTTC

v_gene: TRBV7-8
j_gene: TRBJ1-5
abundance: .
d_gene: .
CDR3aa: CASSPGSSRGNQPQHF
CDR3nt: TGTGCCAGCAGCCCCGGGTCTTCTCGGGGCAATCAGCCCCAGCATTTT

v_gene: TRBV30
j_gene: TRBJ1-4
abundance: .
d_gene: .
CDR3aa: CAWRSRGGDEKLFF
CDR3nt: TGTGCCTGGAGGTCGCGGGGAGGTGATGAAAAACTGTTTTTT

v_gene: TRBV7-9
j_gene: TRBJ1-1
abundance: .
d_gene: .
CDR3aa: CASSPVVNTEAFF
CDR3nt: TGTGCCAGCAGCCCGGTTGTGAACACTGAAGCTTTCTTT

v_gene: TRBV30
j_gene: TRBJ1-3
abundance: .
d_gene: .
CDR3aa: CAWSSLQGMTGNTIYF
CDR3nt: TGTGCCTGGAGTTCCCTACAGGGAATGACTGGAAACACCATATATTTT

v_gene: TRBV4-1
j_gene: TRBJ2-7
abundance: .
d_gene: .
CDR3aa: CASSQGPGVSYEQYF
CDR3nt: TGTGCCAGCAGCCAAGGACCAGGGGTCTCCTACGAGCAGTACTTC

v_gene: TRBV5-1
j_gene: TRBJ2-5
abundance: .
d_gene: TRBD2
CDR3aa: CASSKGEGTYQETQYF
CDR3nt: TGCGCCAGCAGTAAAGGGGAGGGGACCTACCAAGAGACCCAGTACTTC

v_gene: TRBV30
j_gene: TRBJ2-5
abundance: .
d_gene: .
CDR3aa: CAWTRGYAPGETQYF
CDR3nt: TGTGCCTGGACCCGGGGATACGCTCCTGGGGAGACCCAGTACTTC

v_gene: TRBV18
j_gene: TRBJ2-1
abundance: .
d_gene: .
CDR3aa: CASSGGSSSYNEQFF
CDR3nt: TGTGCCAGCTCAGGGGGGTCGAGCTCCTACAATGAGCAGTTCTTC

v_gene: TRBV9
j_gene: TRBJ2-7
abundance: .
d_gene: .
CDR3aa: CASIEGDSYEQYF
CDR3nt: TGTGCCAGCATTGAGGGGGACTCCTACGAGCAGTACTTC

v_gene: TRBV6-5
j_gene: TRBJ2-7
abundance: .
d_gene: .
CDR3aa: CASSYSPGDYEQYF
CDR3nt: TGTGCCAGCAGTTACTCCCCAGGGGACTACGAGCAGTACTTC

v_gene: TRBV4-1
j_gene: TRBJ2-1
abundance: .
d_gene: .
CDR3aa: CASSQDWALNEQFF
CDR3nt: TGCGCCAGCAGCCAAGATTGGGCACTGAATGAGCAGTTCTTC

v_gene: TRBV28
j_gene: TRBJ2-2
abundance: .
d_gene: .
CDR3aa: CASRPSDMGASGELFF
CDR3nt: TGTGCCAGTAGGCCCTCTGACATGGGGGCGTCCGGGGAGCTGTTTTTT